The source of this T cell receptor beta chain is a study of PD-1 blockade in classical Hodgkin lymphoma. There was relapse after autologous stem cell transplantation in every patient, and there was variation in brentuximab vedotin exposure. TCRdb keeps only in-frame clones here, not all; method: immunoSEQ multiplex PCR. Of under 20,000 clones in the sample, roughly 87% were seen once. V shed 2 bases and J shed 1 base, with 5 bases lying between them. Germline V gene sequence: CDR1 SGHTA, CDR2 FQGTGA. This CDR3 comprises 13 residues. The chain recombines TRBV7-3 with TRBJ1-1; no definite D call. This specimen consisted of peripheral blood mononuclear cells (PBMCs), obtained before the second cycle of nivolumab. The sequence was collected from a human donor with classical Hodgkin lymphoma. The CDR3 sequence is CASSLPPNTEAFF. In DNA form, the CDR3 reads TGTGCCAGCAGCTTACCCCCGAACACTGAAGCTTTCTTT.